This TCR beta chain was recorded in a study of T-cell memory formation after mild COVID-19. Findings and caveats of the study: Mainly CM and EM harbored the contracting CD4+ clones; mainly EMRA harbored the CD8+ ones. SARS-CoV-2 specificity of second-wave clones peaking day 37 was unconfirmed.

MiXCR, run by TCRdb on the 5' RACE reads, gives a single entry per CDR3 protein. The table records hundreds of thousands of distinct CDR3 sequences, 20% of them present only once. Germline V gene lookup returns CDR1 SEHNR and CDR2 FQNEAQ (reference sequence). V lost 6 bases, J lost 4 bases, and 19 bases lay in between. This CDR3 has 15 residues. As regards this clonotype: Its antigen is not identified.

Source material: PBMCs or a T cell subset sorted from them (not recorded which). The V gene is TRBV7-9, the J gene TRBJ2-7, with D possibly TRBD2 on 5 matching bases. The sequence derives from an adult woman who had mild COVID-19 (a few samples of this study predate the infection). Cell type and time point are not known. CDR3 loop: CASRPLSGIKYEQYF. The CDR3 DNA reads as TGTGCCAGCAGACCCCTGTCGGGGATCAAATACGAGCAGTACTTC.